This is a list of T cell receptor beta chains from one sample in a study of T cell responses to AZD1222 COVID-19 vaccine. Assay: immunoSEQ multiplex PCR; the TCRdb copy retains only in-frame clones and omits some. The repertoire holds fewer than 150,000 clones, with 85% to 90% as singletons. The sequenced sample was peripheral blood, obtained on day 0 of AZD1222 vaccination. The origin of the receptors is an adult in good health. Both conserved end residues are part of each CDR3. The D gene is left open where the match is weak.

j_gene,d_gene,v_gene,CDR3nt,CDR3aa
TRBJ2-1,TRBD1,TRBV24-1,TGTGCCACCAGCATGGGGGACAGGGGAGTGGTACGGTCCTACAATGAGCAGTTCTTC,CATSMGDRGVVRSYNEQFF
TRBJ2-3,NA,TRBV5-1,TGCGCCAGCAGCCCCATGAAGGGTCCGCCGACTAGCACAGATACGCAGTATTTT,CASSPMKGPPTSTDTQYF
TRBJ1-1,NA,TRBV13,TGTGCCAGCATCCTCCTCGGGCGCACCGAAGCTTTCTTT,CASILLGRTEAFF
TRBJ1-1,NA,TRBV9,TGTGCCAGCAGTGGGGTGGCACGAACTGAAGCTTTCTTT,CASSGVARTEAFF
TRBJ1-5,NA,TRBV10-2,TGCGCCAGCAGTGAGTCGGCCGGGGCGCGGCCCCAGCATTTT,CASSESAGARPQHF
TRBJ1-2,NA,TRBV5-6,TGTGCCAGCAGCCCCGGGGGTGGACATAACTATGGCTACACCTTC,CASSPGGGHNYGYTF
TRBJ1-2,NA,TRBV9,TGTGCCAGCAGCGGGGCCGTAGAGGGCTACACCTTC,CASSGAVEGYTF
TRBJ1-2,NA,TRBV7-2,TGTGCCAGCAGCTTAGAGGCGGGGACGGGCAGTGGCTACACCTTC,CASSLEAGTGSGYTF
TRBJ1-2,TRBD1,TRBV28,TGTGCCAGCCAAGCAACCCCCCATGAGGGGACAGGGTTTGGCTACACCTTC,CASQATPHEGTGFGYTF
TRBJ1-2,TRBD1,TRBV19,TGTGCCAGTAGTCCGATGGGGACAGGGAAAGGCTATGGCTACACCTTC,CASSPMGTGKGYGYTF